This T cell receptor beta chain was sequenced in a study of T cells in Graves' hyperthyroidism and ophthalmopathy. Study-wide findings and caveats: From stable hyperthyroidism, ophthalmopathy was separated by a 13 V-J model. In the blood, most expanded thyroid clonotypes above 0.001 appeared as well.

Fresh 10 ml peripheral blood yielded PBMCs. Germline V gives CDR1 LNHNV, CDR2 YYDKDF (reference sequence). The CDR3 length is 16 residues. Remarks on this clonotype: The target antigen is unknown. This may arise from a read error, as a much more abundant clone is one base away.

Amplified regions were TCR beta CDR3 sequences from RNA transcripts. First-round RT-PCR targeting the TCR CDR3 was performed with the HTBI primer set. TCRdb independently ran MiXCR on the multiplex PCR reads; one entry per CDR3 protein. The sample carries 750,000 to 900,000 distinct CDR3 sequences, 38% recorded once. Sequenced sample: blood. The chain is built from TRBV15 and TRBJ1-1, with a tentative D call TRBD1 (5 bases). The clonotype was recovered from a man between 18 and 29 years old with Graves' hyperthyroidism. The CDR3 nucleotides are TGTGTCACCAGCAGAGCTACGGGGCAGGAGAACACTGAAGCTTTCTTT. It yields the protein CVTSRATGQENTEAFF.